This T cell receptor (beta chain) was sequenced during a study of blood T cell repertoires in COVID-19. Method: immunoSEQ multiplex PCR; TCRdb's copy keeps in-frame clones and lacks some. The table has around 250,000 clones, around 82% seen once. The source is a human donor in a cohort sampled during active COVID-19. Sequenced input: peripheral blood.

The CDR3 spells CAKIRGEYEQYF. The CDR3 DNA reads TGTGCCAAAATCAGGGGGGAGTACGAGCAGTACTTC. The chain carries TRBV6-4 and TRBJ2-7; tentatively, D is TRBD1 (7 bases). The length of the CDR3 is 12 residues. Trimming took 10 bases from V and 4 from J, leaving 14 bases between them. Germline values: CDR1 MRHNA, CDR2 SNTAGT.